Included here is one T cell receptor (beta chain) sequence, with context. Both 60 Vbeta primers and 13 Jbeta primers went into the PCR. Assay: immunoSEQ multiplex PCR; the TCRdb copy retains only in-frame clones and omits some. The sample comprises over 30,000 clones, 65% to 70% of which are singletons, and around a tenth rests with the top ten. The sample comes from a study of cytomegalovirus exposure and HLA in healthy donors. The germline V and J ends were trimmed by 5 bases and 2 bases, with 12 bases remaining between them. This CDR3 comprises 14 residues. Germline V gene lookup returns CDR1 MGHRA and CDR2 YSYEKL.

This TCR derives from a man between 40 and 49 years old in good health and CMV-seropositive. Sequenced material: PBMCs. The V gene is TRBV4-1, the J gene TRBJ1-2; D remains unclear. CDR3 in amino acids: CASSSPTGNYGYTF. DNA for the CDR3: TGCGCCAGCAGCTCGCCGACGGGAAACTATGGCTACACCTTC.